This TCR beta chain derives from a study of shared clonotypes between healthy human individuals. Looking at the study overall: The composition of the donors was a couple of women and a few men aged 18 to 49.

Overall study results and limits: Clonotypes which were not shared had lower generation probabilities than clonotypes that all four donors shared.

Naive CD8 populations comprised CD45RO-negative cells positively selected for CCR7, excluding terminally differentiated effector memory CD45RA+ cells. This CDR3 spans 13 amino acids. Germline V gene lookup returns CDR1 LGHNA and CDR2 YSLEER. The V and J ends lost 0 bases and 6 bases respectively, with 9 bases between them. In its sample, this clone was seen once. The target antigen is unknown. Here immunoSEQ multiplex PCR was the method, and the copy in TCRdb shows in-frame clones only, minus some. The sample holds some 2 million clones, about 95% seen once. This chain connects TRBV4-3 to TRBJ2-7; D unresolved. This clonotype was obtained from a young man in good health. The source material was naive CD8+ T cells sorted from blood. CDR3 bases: TGCGCCAGCAGCCAAGATAGATCCAGCGAGCAGTACTTC. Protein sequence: CASSQDRSSEQYF.